The subject of this entry is one T cell receptor (beta chain). Its antigen is not known. CDR1 and CDR2 (germline): MNHNS, SASEGT. V gave up 6 bases and J gave up 3 bases, with 18 bases separating them. This CDR3 region has 15 residues. This entry comes from a study of cytomegalovirus exposure and HLA in healthy donors. It was with 60 Vbeta and 13 Jbeta primers that the PCR ran. In the authors' methods: The authors later counted about 80 million unique TCR beta chains, some 9.9 million of them shared. Profiling relied on immunoSEQ multiplex PCR, and the TCRdb table lists in-frame clones only, not all of them. V and J calls and clone size are given by that table; D and trimming were obtained from the DNA. The table includes more than 110,000 clones, less than 10% detected once. Findings of the study overall: A cluster of highly shared sequence variants was likely a sequencing artifact.

This clonotype was sampled from a man aged 45-65 years in good health and CMV-seronegative. The sequenced material came from PBMCs. This sequence joins TRBV6-1 and TRBJ2-7; a weak D match, TRBD1 (6 bases). The CDR3 coding sequence is TGTGCCAGCAGAGAAAACAGGGCGGGTGGCTACGAGCAGTACTTC. Its translation: CASRENRAGGYEQYF.